This TCR beta chain was documented in a study of T cell responses to AZD1222 COVID-19 vaccine (dated by TCRdb to the early 2020s). Study-level background: AZD1222 recipients with second doses at about 4 weeks or about 12 weeks were pooled, because spike-specific TCR depth and breadth did not differ between schedules. TCR sequencing covered over 230 trial participants: 200 to 210 given two doses of AZD1222 and approximately 26 given two doses of MenACWY control vaccine. Trial participants were enrolled into age subgroups of 18-55, 56-69 and 70-plus years, which contained about 160, 30 and 59 TCR-sequenced participants, respectively.

The CDR3 regions of human TCRbeta chains were analyzed by immunosequencing. The study's own analysis went as follows. TCRs in the repertoires were compared against a reference library of SARS-CoV-2-specific TCRs that had been generated with the MIRA antigen-specificity platform. Breadth was defined as the fraction of unique TCRs that were SARS-CoV-2-associated, and depth was defined as the fraction of total T cells that were SARS-CoV-2-associated. Using the MIRA data, each spike-specific TCR was assigned both to the spike region to which the TCR was reactive and to a CD4 or CD8 class. Log10-transformed breadth and depth values were compared by one-way ANOVA with Sidak's multiple comparisons tests. This is the immuneACCESS table as TCRdb keeps it, with only in-frame sequences that have V and J called. A part of the clones is gone; compared with another copy, unresolved V genes explain less than half, and the rest is unexplained. That table supplies the V and J calls and clone size; D and trimming were determined from the DNA. In all, the sample holds about 160,000 clones, and about 91% of those were seen once. In total, the top ten clones hold 1.9% of the sample.

What the work shows at the level of the full study, not this receptor alone: Conclusions about previously exposed vaccinees were limited because only six AZD1222 recipients were SARS-CoV-2 seropositive at baseline. Participants were mostly white British, with more females than males. The authors suggested clonal diversity may have been underestimated. Reportedly, close to half of the unique spike-specific TCRs recognized epitopes lying outside the regions that are mutated in the B.1.351 and B.1.1.7 variants. After two AZD1222 doses, both the breadth and the depth of spike-specific TCRs were significantly higher than at day 0 and than in MenACWY recipients. Vaccine-associated CD4 TCRs spanned the whole spike protein, with dominant responses in regions 160-218 and 743-854. Because no day 14 peak-response samples were available, repertoires were characterized only after the peak T cell response. In the small 56-69-year group, the increase in depth fell short of significance, most likely because of low power.

Here V drops 4 bases and J drops 5 bases, and the junction holds 7 bases not matched to any gene. CDR1 and CDR2 are drawn from the germline V gene (reference sequence): MNHNY, SVGAGI. Its CDR3 holds 14 amino acids, cysteine through phenylalanine. Of all the DNA, just the CDR3 is kept, 42 bases in frame from base 1. On this clone: Its antigen remains unidentified. Per-base quality was not reported, and no clone a single base away is much larger than it.

The intended sense of this specimen's time point label: baseline before first vaccination. Vaccinee samples came from UK trials COV001 and COV002, including a single-blind randomized controlled phase 2/3 trial of AZD1222 (ChAdOx1 nCoV-19) in healthy adults. For TCRbeta chain sequencing, PBMC samples from trial participants were taken at day 0 and at day 28 after the second dose. The V gene is TRBV6-6 and the J gene is TRBJ2-7, with 8 junctional bases fitting TRBD1. Here the sequenced sample was peripheral blood, taken on day 0 of AZD1222 vaccination. The TCR sequence derives from an adult in good health. The CDR3 region has the sequence CASSSAGGWNEQYF. The DNA sequence is as follows: TGTGCCAGCAGTTCGGCAGGGGGCTGGAACGAGCAGTACTTC.